These 5 T cell receptor beta chains were sequenced from one sample in a study of blood T cell repertoires in COVID-19. Assay used: immunoSEQ multiplex PCR; TCRdb lists only in-frame clones, some missing. The data contain fewer than 85,000 clones, about 74% of them seen just once; the ten biggest clones take up over 2%. Input material: peripheral blood. All receptors come from a man aged 65 to 85 with COVID-19, enrolled during active disease.

This chain connects TRBV6-5 to TRBJ1-1, with D perhaps matching TRBD1 (5 bases). CDR3 length: 14 amino acids. The V and J ends lost 1 base and 1 base respectively, with 7 bases between them. The germline V gene has CDR1 MNHEY and CDR2 SVGAGI. The CDR3 DNA follows: TGTGCCAGCAGTTACTTTACAGGGAACACTGAAGCTTTCTTT. Translation gives CASSYFTGNTEAFF.

V is TRBV11-2 and J is TRBJ2-7, with TRBD2 matching 14 bases. The junction had 12 bases not matched to a gene; V was cut back by 5 bases and J by 3 bases. Germline V gene sequence: CDR1 SGHAT, CDR2 FQNNGV. The CDR3 runs to 18 residues. The CDR3, as DNA: TGTGCCAGCAGCCTTAGAGGAACCGGGACTAGCGGGAGCTACGAGCAGTACTTC. It is translated as CASSLRGTGTSGSYEQYF.

This clone was seen only once. This sequence joins TRBV7-2 and TRBJ2-1; D is perhaps TRBD2 (6 bases). CDR3 size: 14 residues. The V gene's germline CDR1 is SGHTA and CDR2 FQGNSA. In nucleotides, the CDR3 is TGTGCAAACTCTAGGGGAGGTTTCTACAATGAGCAGTTCTTC. It specifies CANSRGGFYNEQFF.

This chain links TRBV7-2 with TRBJ2-7; D perhaps matches TRBD2 (5 bases). The V gene's germline CDR1 is SGHTA and CDR2 FQGNSA. Between the trimmed V and J ends, which lost 5 bases and 0 bases, there was a span of 14 bases. CDR3 length equals 15 residues. CDR3 protein: CASSPDYGSSYEQYF. CDR3 nucleotide sequence: TGTGCCAGCAGCCCCGACTATGGAAGCTCCTACGAGCAGTACTTC.

The chain carries TRBV3-1 (or the pseudogene TRBV3-2) and TRBJ2-7; 10 bases align to TRBD2. The CDR3 loop spans 17 amino acids. The germline V gene has CDR1 LGHDT and CDR2 YNNKEL (reference sequence). Losses at the gene ends were 1 base for V and 5 bases for J; bases not matched to a gene: 11. CDR3 bases: TGTGCCAGCAGCCAAGTTTGGTCTAGCGGGAGTGGGAACGAGCAGTACTTC. Translation gives CASSQVWSSGSGNEQYF.